This TCR beta chain was captured in a study of cytomegalovirus exposure and HLA in healthy donors. V was clipped by 5 bases and J by 3 bases, with 21 bases between them. CDR1 is SGHNT and CDR2 is YYREEE in the germline V gene (reference sequence). This CDR3 has 16 residues. This clone was counted a few times. Primers included in the PCR were 60 Vbeta and 13 Jbeta primers. Produced via immunoSEQ multiplex PCR; TCRdb's table is partial and in-frame only. The table includes about 180,000 clones, 70% to 90% detected once. The sequencing input was PBMCs. The V gene is TRBV5-4, the J gene TRBJ2-7, with TRBD2 as a possible D gene (5 bases). The source is a woman in her thirties in good health and CMV-seronegative. The CDR3 nucleotides read TGTGCCAGCAGGGCGGACTTCACGGCAAACCACTACGAGCAGTACTTC. This translates into CASRADFTANHYEQYF.